This T cell receptor (beta chain) was identified during a study of blood T cells in healthy people across ages. Peripheral blood was drawn, roughly 10 milliliters per donor. With a J-beta primer mix and a sample-barcoded 5' primer, a second PCR ran about 7 to 11 cycles. Using its own MiXCR run on the 5' RACE reads, TCRdb lists one record per CDR3 protein. The table includes 1.2 million to 1.5 million distinct CDR3 sequences, 42% detected once. The sample taken for sequencing was blood. The TCR comes from a woman between 18 and 29 years old in good health.

CDR3 DNA: TGTGCCAGCAGCCATGGGAAGACCCTGAACACTGAAGCTTTCTTT. It specifies CASSHGKTLNTEAFF. The chain links TRBV12-3 or TRBV12-4 to TRBJ1-1; D remains ambiguous. V lost 6 bases and J 0 bases, leaving 14 bases between the germline ends. This CDR3 has 15 amino acids.